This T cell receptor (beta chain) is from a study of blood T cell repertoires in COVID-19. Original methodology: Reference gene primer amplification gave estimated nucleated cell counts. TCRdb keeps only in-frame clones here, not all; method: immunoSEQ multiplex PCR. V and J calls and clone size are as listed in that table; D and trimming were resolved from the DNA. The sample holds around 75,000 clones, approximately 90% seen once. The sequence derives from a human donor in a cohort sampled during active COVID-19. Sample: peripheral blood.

CDR3 sequence: CASSVKGQGLRETQYF. In DNA, the CDR3 is TGTGCCAGCAGTGTAAAGGGACAGGGCTTACGGGAGACCCAGTACTTC. The gene calls are TRBV4-2 and TRBJ2-5, with 9 positions matching TRBD1. Germline V gene lookup returns CDR1 LGHNA and CDR2 YNFKEQ. This CDR3 is 16 amino acids long. With V trimmed by 6 bases and J by 5 bases, 13 bases remained unmatched.